Shown below are 8 T cell receptor beta chains from a single sample sequenced in a study of cytomegalovirus exposure and HLA in healthy donors listed by TCRdb under 2017. The library was obtained by the immunoSEQ multiplex PCR assay. The multiplex PCR relied on a mix of 60 forward primers for TCR Vbeta segments and 13 reverse primers for TCR Jbeta segments. Drawn from immuneACCESS, this table holds only the in-frame rearrangements with V and J called that TCRdb kept. Clones are partly lost; checked studies trace under half to an unresolved V gene and leave the rest unexplained. Counted in this sample were approximately 150,000 clones; over 75% of them appeared once. The biggest ten clones account for 1.7% of the sample. Sequencing input: PBMCs. These receptor sequences come from a woman under 40 in good health and CMV-seronegative.

J is TRBJ2-3 and V is TRBV7-9; tentatively, D is TRBD1 (5 bases). There are 14 residues in the CDR3. Trimming stripped 2 bases from V and 0 bases from J, with 6 bases between. Germline assignment: CDR1 SEHNR and CDR2 FQNEAQ (reference sequence). CDR3 amino acids: CASSLSGSTDTQYF. CDR3 DNA: TGTGCCAGCAGCTTATCAGGGAGCACAGATACGCAGTATTTT.

By its share, this clone is medium-sized. The gene calls are TRBV6-1 and TRBJ2-3, with 10 bases lining up with TRBD1. After removal of 8 bases from V and 6 bases from J, the junction contained 8 bases not matched to a gene. Germline CDR1 MNHNS, CDR2 SASEGT. This CDR3 has 14 residues. The CDR3 reads CASSRDRGGDTQYF. DNA for the CDR3: TGTGCCAGCTCCAGGGACAGGGGAGGTGATACGCAGTATTTT.

The CDR3 loop reads CASSARLGNSPLHF. CDR3 DNA: TGTGCCAGCAGCGCACGACTGGGTAATTCACCCCTCCACTTT. The chain uses TRBV9 and TRBJ1-6; D call uncertain. The V end was cut by 3 bases, the J end by 6 bases, with 10 bases between. Germline V gives CDR1 SGDLS, CDR2 YYNGEE. The CDR3 contains 14 residues. Variable domain in full (rest from reference TRBV9 and TRBJ1-6): DSGVTQTPKHLITATGQRVTLRCSPRSGDLSVYWYQQSLDQGLQFLIQYYNGEERAKGNILERFSAQQFPDLHSELNLSSLELGDSALYFCASSARLGNSPLHFGNGTRLTVT.

The genes are TRBV5-4 and TRBJ1-4; 9 bases align to TRBD1. The CDR3 has 18 amino acids. J lost 3 bases, V lost 4 bases, and 13 bases had no gene match. Germline V lookup: CDR1 SGHNT, CDR2 YYREEE (reference sequence). CDR3 coding DNA: TGTGCCAGCAGCGACCTAACAGGGGGCGCATCGGCTAATGAAAAACTGTTTTTT. Encoded protein: CASSDLTGGASANEKLFF.

V and J are TRBV28 and TRBJ1-1; D not resolved. V was cut by 7 bases and J by 3 bases, with 9 bases left in between. The germline gives CDR1 MDHEN, CDR2 SYDVKM. The CDR3 runs 12 residues. Here the CDR3 reads CASTLRDTEAFF. The CDR3, as DNA: TGTGCCAGCACCCTACGGGACACTGAAGCTTTCTTT.

This chain links TRBV4-1 with TRBJ1-1; TRBD1 might be the D (5 bases). The V gene's germline CDR1 is MGHRA and CDR2 YSYEKL. V was cut by 2 bases and J by 4 bases, with 11 bases left in between. The CDR3 is 14 amino acids. The CDR3 region is CASSQPGYFTEAFF. In DNA form, the CDR3 reads TGCGCCAGCAGCCAACCAGGGTATTTCACTGAAGCTTTCTTT.

J is TRBJ2-7 and V is TRBV5-1; D ambiguous. The CDR3 length is 12 residues. CDR1 and CDR2 from the germline V gene are SGHRS and YFSETQ. V was pared by 3 bases and J by 1 base, with 5 bases between. The DNA for the CDR3 is TGCGCCAGCAGCTCCCTTTCCTACGAGCAGTACTTC. It codes for CASSSLSYEQYF.

The chain links TRBV12-5 to TRBJ2-3, with TRBD1 matching 10 bases. After removal of 1 base from V and 6 bases from J, the junction contained 13 bases not matched to a gene. This CDR3 has 18 residues. Germline-derived CDR1 and CDR2 are LGHNT and FRNRAP. CDR3 in amino acids: CASGLGRRGQGEEDTQYF. For the CDR3, the DNA is TGTGCTAGTGGTTTGGGTCGCCGTGGACAGGGGGAGGAGGATACGCAGTATTTT.